A single sample gave rise to the 32 T cell receptor beta chains below, sequenced in a study of beta chain features in type 1 diabetes. As every portion of the isolated RNA was reverse transcribed, the sequencing read expressed TCRB transcripts. Produced via immunoSEQ multiplex PCR; TCRdb's table is partial and in-frame only. The sample carries roughly 140,000 clones, 7.5% to 10% recorded once. Source material: central memory CD4+ T cells from blood. These TCRs come from a man aged 18 to 35 in good health.

This chain connects TRBV5-1 to TRBJ2-1; D perhaps matches TRBD2 (6 bases). CDR3 length equals 15 residues. The V end was cut by 2 bases, the J end by 4 bases, with 13 bases between. CDR1 SGHRS and CDR2 YFSETQ come from the germline V gene. The CDR3 protein is CASSLTGTQYNEQFF. The CDR3 DNA sequence: TGCGCCAGCAGCTTAACCGGGACTCAATACAATGAGCAGTTCTTC.

This clone was counted between two and nine times. This chain connects TRBV9 to TRBJ2-5, with TRBD2 identical over 9 bases. This CDR3 has 14 residues. With V trimmed by 1 base and J by 4 bases, 2 bases remained unmatched. Germline values: CDR1 SGDLS, CDR2 YYNGEE. For the CDR3, the DNA is TGTGCCAGCAGCGTAACGACTAGCGGAGAGACCCAGTACTTC. Its translation: CASSVTTSGETQYF.

CDR3 sequence reads: CASSPGGEQYF. Written as DNA, the CDR3 is TGTGCCAGCAGCCCCGGAGGGGAGCAGTACTTC. The chain combines TRBV7-3 with TRBJ2-7; possibly TRBD2 for D (6 bases). With 5 bases removed from V and 7 bases from J, the gap between germline ends came to 9 bases. Germline loops: CDR1 SGHTA, CDR2 FQGTGA. The CDR3 is made up of 11 amino acids.

This clone was recorded many times. This chain uses TRBV30 with TRBJ2-3, with a possible D match to TRBD2 (6 bases). V shed 5 bases and J shed 2 bases, with 11 bases lying between them. CDR3 size: 13 residues. Looked up from germline, CDR1 is GTSNPN and CDR2 is SVGIG (reference sequence). The CDR3 DNA reads as TGTGCCTGGGATCCGGGAGCCACAGATACGCAGTATTTT. It codes for CAWDPGATDTQYF.

The CDR3 sequence is CASSLGGASGRNEQFF. As DNA, the CDR3 is TGTGCCAGCAGCTTGGGTGGGGCTAGCGGGAGAAATGAGCAGTTCTTC. This chain links TRBV5-4 with TRBJ2-1; 10 bases fit TRBD2. Germline V lookup: CDR1 SGHNT, CDR2 YYREEE (reference sequence). V dropped 0 bases and J dropped 7; count of bases not matched to a gene: 7. This CDR3 spans 16 amino acids.

The table lists this clone with a few counts. The chain is built from TRBV7-3 and TRBJ2-2; TRBD1 matches 8 bases. The length of the CDR3 is 14 residues. Germline lookup yields CDR1 SGHTA and CDR2 FQGTGA. The V and J ends lost 5 bases and 7 bases, in that order; junction bases with no gene match: 6. The CDR3 DNA reads TGTGCCAGCAGCCGTGGACAGGGAGGCGGGGAGCTGTTTTTT. This encodes CASSRGQGGGELFF. Supplemented by reference TRBV7-3 and TRBJ2-2, the full variable domain reads GAGVSQTPSNKVTEKGKYVELRCDPISGHTALYWYRQSLGQGPEFLIYFQGTGAADDSGLPNDRFFAVRPEGSVSTLKIQRTERGDSAVYLCASSRGQGGGELFFGEGSRLTVL.

This clone occurred a few times. The chain has TRBV21-1 and TRBJ2-7; TRBD1 is the table's D call and was not checked against the DNA. TRBV21-1 corresponds to a pseudogene. The CDR3 has 16 amino acids. CDR3 sequence: CASSRGDTRFSYEQYF. CDR3 bases: TGTGCCAGCAGCAGAGGGGACACCCGATTTTCCTACGAGCAGTACTTC.

This clone was observed many times. This rearrangement joins TRBV5-1 to TRBJ2-1, with TRBD2 matching over 7 bases. The CDR3 has 16 residues. CDR1 is SGHRS and CDR2 is YFSETQ in the germline V gene. With V trimmed by 0 bases and J by 8 bases, 11 bases remained unmatched. CDR3 nucleotide sequence: TGCGCCAGCAGCTTGGAGGGGAGGGCCAATTTGGATGAGCAGTTCTTC. Its protein product is CASSLEGRANLDEQFF.

This clone was counted a few times. The rearrangement uses TRBV25-1 and TRBJ2-7; 8 nucleotides agree with TRBD1. CDR1 MGHDK and CDR2 SYGVNS come from the germline V gene. V trimming: 3 bases; J trimming: 4 bases; junction bases outside the gene matches: 5. The CDR3 totals 14 residues. CDR3 amino acids: CASSEGTGPYEQYF. Written as DNA, the CDR3 is TGTGCCAGCAGTGAGGGGACAGGCCCTTACGAGCAGTACTTC.

The V and J genes are TRBV4-2 and TRBJ2-5; 8 nucleotides line up with TRBD2. This CDR3 region has 16 residues. V shed 1 base, J shed 0 bases, and the junction held 4 bases outside the gene matches. CDR1 is LGHNA and CDR2 is YNFKEQ in the germline V gene. CDR3 nucleotides: TGTGCCAGCAGCCAAGCGGGAGGGCGGGACCAAGAGACCCAGTACTTC. Residues: CASSQAGGRDQETQYF.

This chain joins TRBV11-3 and TRBJ2-1; D is possibly TRBD2 (6 bases). The CDR3 length is 14 residues. Trimming removed 5 bases at V and 4 bases at J, with 12 bases between. Germline lookup yields CDR1 SGHNT and CDR2 YENEEA. CDR3: CASSAAGIYNEQFF. CDR3 coding DNA: TGTGCCAGCAGCGCAGCGGGCATATACAATGAGCAGTTCTTC.

This clone was seen a few times. The chain employs TRBV5-1 and TRBJ2-7, with a weak D call TRBD1 (6 bases). Trimming left V 0 bases short and J 2 bases short, with 21 bases between. CDR1 and CDR2 (germline): SGHRS, YFSETQ. This CDR3 has 18 residues. The CDR3 DNA reads TGCGCCAGCAGCTTGGGGCCCGCCACCCAGGGGACCACCTACGAGCAGTACTTC. Translated: CASSLGPATQGTTYEQYF.

The genes are TRBV28 and TRBJ2-7; maybe TRBD1 (6 bases). The CDR3 consists of 14 residues. Germline CDR1 MDHEN, CDR2 SYDVKM. Trimming pared 5 bases from V and 2 bases from J, leaving 13 bases between. CDR3 coding DNA: TGTGCCAGCAGTCTACAGGGTCCAACCTACGAGCAGTACTTC. Amino acids: CASSLQGPTYEQYF.

This clone was seen only a few times. The chain combines TRBV4-2 with TRBJ2-3; 7 nucleotides agree with TRBD2. Looked up from germline, CDR1 is LGHNA and CDR2 is YNFKEQ. V dropped 4 bases and J dropped 6; count of bases not matched to a gene: 1. The CDR3 extends over 12 amino acids. The CDR3 spells CASSPGGDTQYF. CDR3 nucleotide sequence: TGTGCCAGCAGCCCCGGGGGGGATACGCAGTATTTT.

This clone was detected only a few times. The J gene is TRBJ2-3, the V gene TRBV28, with 14 bases matching TRBD2. Germline V gene sequence: CDR1 MDHEN, CDR2 SYDVKM. After removal of 6 bases from V and 4 bases from J, the junction contained 12 bases not matched to a gene. CDR3 length: 18 amino acids. The CDR3 DNA follows: TGTGCCAGCAGAATATCGGGACTAGCGGGAGTCGGGGCAGATACGCAGTATTTT. Translation gives CASRISGLAGVGADTQYF.

This clone appeared a few times. The chain joins TRBV14 to TRBJ2-7; 8 nucleotides agree with TRBD1. The ends lost 0 bases at V and 5 bases at J; junction bases unmatched: 9. Per the germline V gene, CDR1 is SGHDN and CDR2 is FVKESK. The CDR3 covers 16 residues. CDR3 in DNA: TGTGCCAGCAGCCAAGATTCCCCGCGGACAGGGAACGAGCAGTACTTC. Translated, it gives CASSQDSPRTGNEQYF.

The genes are TRBV7-2 and TRBJ2-1; 9 positions match TRBD2. CDR3 length: 15 residues. V lost 6 bases to trimming and J lost 8 bases; unmatched junction nucleotides: 11. The V gene's germline CDR1 is SGHTA and CDR2 FQGNSA. The CDR3 loop reads CASSPQAGGVDEQFF. Written as DNA, the CDR3 is TGTGCCAGCAGTCCACAAGCGGGAGGAGTGGATGAGCAGTTCTTC.

The V call is TRBV2, the J call TRBJ2-7; TRBD1 might be the D (6 bases). There are 16 residues in the CDR3. CDR1 and CDR2 from the germline V gene are SNHLY and FYNNEI. With 7 bases removed from V and 0 bases from J, the gap between germline ends came to 19 bases. This chain's CDR3 is CASMSEGQSFSYEQYF. Here the CDR3 DNA reads TGTGCCAGCATGTCCGAAGGACAGTCGTTCTCCTACGAGCAGTACTTC.

This clone was seen repeatedly, ten times or more. The V call is TRBV4-3, the J call TRBJ2-3; tentatively, D is TRBD2 (6 bases). The germline V and J ends were trimmed by 0 bases and 3 bases, with 13 bases remaining between them. Per the germline V gene, CDR1 is LGHNA and CDR2 is YSLEER. The CDR3 covers 16 residues. Here the CDR3 reads CASSQEARGGTDTQYF. The CDR3 nucleotides are TGCGCCAGCAGCCAAGAGGCGAGGGGAGGTACAGATACGCAGTATTTT.

This clone came up a few times. The genes are TRBV30 and TRBJ1-5; tentative D call: TRBD1 (5 bases). The germline V gene encodes CDR1 GTSNPN and CDR2 SVGIG (reference sequence). The CDR3 is 14 residues long. The V end lost 0 bases, the J end lost 2 bases, and 8 bases lay between the germline ends. The CDR3 DNA sequence: TGTGCCTGGAGTGTTGTAGGGGGCAATCAGCCCCAGCATTTT. Its translation: CAWSVVGGNQPQHF.

In its sample, this clone was seen a few times. The V gene is TRBV19, the J gene TRBJ2-3; no firm D call. Germline values: CDR1 LNHDA, CDR2 SQIVND (reference sequence). The CDR3 covers 14 residues. The V end lost 11 bases, the J end lost 1 base, and 16 bases lay between the germline ends. CDR3 nucleotide sequence: TGTGCCGGCTCTAGGCGCGGCGGCACAGATACGCAGTATTTT. Its translation is CAGSRRGGTDTQYF.

A word on this clone: Other DNA sequences in this specimen translate into the identical CDR3. The chain links TRBV27 to TRBJ2-7; D ambiguous. The V and J ends lost 2 bases and 4 bases respectively, with 3 bases between them. This CDR3 is built from 11 residues. The germline gives CDR1 MNHEY, CDR2 SMNVEV (reference sequence). Here the CDR3 reads CASSLAYEQYF. The CDR3 DNA reads as TGTGCCAGCAGTTTAGCGTACGAGCAGTACTTC.

The genes are TRBV28 and TRBJ1-1, with 8 bases identical to TRBD1. Germline V lookup: CDR1 MDHEN, CDR2 SYDVKM. J gave up 0 bases and V 6 bases, and 3 bases lay outside the gene matches. The CDR3 length is 14 residues. The CDR3 loop reads CASRRTGLNTEAFF. CDR3 DNA sequence: TGTGCCAGCAGGCGGACAGGGCTGAACACTGAAGCTTTCTTT.

This clone has a handful of counts. The rearrangement uses TRBV9 and TRBJ2-7; 10 nucleotides match TRBD1. The length of the CDR3 is 15 residues. The germline gives CDR1 SGDLS, CDR2 YYNGEE. With 4 bases clipped from V and 3 bases from J, the junction kept 7 bases outside the gene matches. The CDR3 loop is CASSSTGGPLYEQYF. CDR3 coding DNA: TGTGCCAGCAGCTCGACAGGGGGCCCCCTCTACGAGCAGTACTTC.

This clone was seen at least ten times. This rearrangement joins TRBV30 to TRBJ2-7; D might be TRBD1 (6 bases). V was shortened by 8 bases and J by 7 bases, with 21 bases between the two germline ends. The CDR3 spans 13 residues. CDR1 GTSNPN and CDR2 SVGIG come from the germline V gene (reference sequence). For the CDR3, the DNA is TGTGCCCGGTCGGGGACATCCTGGGGAGAGCAGTACTTC. Protein: CARSGTSWGEQYF.

This chain connects TRBV5-1 to TRBJ1-5; D uncertain. The CDR3 length is 14 residues. Trimming removed 0 bases from V and 6 bases from J, with 10 bases in between. Germline lookup yields CDR1 SGHRS and CDR2 YFSETQ. CDR3 residues: CASSLGGERQPQHF. The CDR3 bases are TGCGCCAGCAGCTTGGGCGGGGAACGTCAGCCCCAGCATTTT.

This clone was observed a handful of times. The chain uses TRBV5-4 and TRBJ1-6, with D unclear. V lost 0 bases, J lost 10 bases, and 8 bases lay in between. The CDR3 consists of 13 residues. CDR1 and CDR2 (germline): SGHNT, YYREEE (reference sequence). CDR3 region: CASSLEVESPLHF. The CDR3 DNA is TGTGCCAGCAGCTTGGAAGTCGAGTCACCCCTCCACTTT.

The chain links TRBV2 to TRBJ2-1; 8 bases map to TRBD2. With 2 bases clipped from V and 5 bases from J, the junction kept 2 bases outside the gene matches. The CDR3 contains 14 residues. Germline V gene lookup returns CDR1 SNHLY and CDR2 FYNNEI. CDR3 loop: CASSELAGDNEQFF. CDR3 DNA sequence: TGTGCCAGCAGTGAACTAGCGGGCGACAATGAGCAGTTCTTC. The full variable domain, completed using reference TRBV2 and TRBJ2-1, is EPEVTQTPSHQVTQMGQEVILRCVPISNHLYFYWYRQILGQKVEFLVSFYNNEISEKSEIFDDQFSVERPDGSNFTLKIRSTKLEDSAMYFCASSELAGDNEQFFGPGTRLTVL.

As to this clone: This sample also contains other DNA sequences that code for the same CDR3. The chain couples TRBV29-1 to TRBJ2-7; a weak D match, TRBD2 (5 bases). The germline V gene encodes CDR1 SQVTM and CDR2 ANQGSEA. V shed 6 bases and J shed 4 bases, with 10 bases lying between them. This CDR3 region has 11 residues. Here the CDR3 DNA reads TGCAGCGTCGATGGACTTTACGAGCAGTACTTC. Protein product: CSVDGLYEQYF.

J is TRBJ2-2 and V is TRBV15, with D tentatively TRBD1 (6 bases). The CDR3 covers 15 residues. Germline V gene data show CDR1 as LNHNV and CDR2 as YYDKDF (reference sequence). With 3 bases removed from V and 5 bases from J, the gap between germline ends came to 13 bases. DNA for the CDR3: TGTGCCACCAGCAGCATGGACAGAGGGACCGGGGAGCTGTTTTTT. As protein: CATSSMDRGTGELFF.

This clone turned up a few times. V gene TRBV7-3 combines with J gene TRBJ2-7, with a possible D match to TRBD1 (6 bases). Between the trimmed V and J ends, which lost 5 bases and 3 bases, there was a span of 14 bases. Per the germline V gene, CDR1 is SGHTA and CDR2 is FQGTGA. The CDR3 is 14 amino acids. CDR3 residues: CASSPTGMGYEQYF. The DNA of the CDR3 is TGTGCCAGCAGCCCAACAGGGATGGGCTACGAGCAGTACTTC.

In this sample, this clone turned up a few times. The gene calls are TRBV7-2 and TRBJ2-3; possibly TRBD1 for D (6 bases). Germline CDR1 SGHTA, CDR2 FQGNSA. The ends were cut back, 4 bases at V and 7 bases at J, with 18 bases in the middle. The CDR3 length is 15 residues. CDR3 residues: CASSSPDRWANTQYF. In DNA, the CDR3 is TGTGCCAGCAGCTCACCCGACAGGTGGGCAAATACGCAGTATTTT. Full variable domain (outside the CDR3, taken from reference TRBV7-2 and TRBJ2-3): GAGVSQSPSNKVTEKGKDVELRCDPISGHTALYWYRQSLGQGLEFLIYFQGNSAPDKSGLPSDRFSAERTGGSVSTLTIQRTQQEDSAVYLCASSSPDRWANTQYFGPGTRLTVL.